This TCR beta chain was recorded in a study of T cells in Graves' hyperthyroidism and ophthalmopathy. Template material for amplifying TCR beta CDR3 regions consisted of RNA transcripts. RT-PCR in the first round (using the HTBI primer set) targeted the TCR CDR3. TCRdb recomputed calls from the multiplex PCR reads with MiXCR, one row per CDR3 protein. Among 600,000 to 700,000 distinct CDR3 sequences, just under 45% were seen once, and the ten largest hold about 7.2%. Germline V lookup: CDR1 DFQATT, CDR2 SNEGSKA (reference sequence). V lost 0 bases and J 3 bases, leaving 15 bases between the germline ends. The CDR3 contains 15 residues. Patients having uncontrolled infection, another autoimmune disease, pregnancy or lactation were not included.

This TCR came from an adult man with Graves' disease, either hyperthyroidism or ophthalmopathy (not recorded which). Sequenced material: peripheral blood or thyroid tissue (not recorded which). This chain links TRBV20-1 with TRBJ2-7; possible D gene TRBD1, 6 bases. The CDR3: CSARDFNRGIYEQYF. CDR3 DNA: TGCAGTGCTAGAGATTTTAATAGGGGGATCTACGAGCAGTACTTC.